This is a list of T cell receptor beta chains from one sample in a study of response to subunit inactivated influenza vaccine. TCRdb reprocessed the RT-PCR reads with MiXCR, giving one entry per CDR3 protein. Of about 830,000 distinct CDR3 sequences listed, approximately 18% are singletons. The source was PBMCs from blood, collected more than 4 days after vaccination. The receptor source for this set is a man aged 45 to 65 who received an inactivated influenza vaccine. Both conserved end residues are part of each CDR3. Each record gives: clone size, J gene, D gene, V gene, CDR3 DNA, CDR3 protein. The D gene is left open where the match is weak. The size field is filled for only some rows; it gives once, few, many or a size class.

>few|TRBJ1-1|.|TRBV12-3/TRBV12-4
TGTGCCAGCACCGGGGGGGTGAGTGCTTTCTTT
CASTGGVSAFF
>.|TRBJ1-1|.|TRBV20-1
TGCAGTGCTAGAGGGGGGGCGAGCACTGAAGCTTTCTTT
CSARGGASTEAFF
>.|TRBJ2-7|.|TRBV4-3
TGCGCCAGCAGCCAGGGAATAGGGGGGTACGAGCAGTACTTC
CASSQGIGGYEQYF
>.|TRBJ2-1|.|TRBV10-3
TGTGCCATCAGTGAGTACAGGGTCGATGAGCAGTTCTTC
CAISEYRVDEQFF
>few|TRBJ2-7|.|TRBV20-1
TGCAGTGCTGGTAGGACGGTAAACTACTACGAGCAGTACTTC
CSAGRTVNYYEQYF
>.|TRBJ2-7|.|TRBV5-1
TGCGCCAGCAGCACTTTTAACCAGAACGAGCAGTACTTC
CASSTFNQNEQYF
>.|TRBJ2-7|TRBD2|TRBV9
TGTGCCAGCAGTCGGGAGGATGTACGAGGGCAGTACTTC
CASSREDVRGQYF
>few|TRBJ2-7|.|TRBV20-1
TGCAGTGCTACTATACAGGGCATCTCCTACGAGCAGTACTTC
CSATIQGISYEQYF
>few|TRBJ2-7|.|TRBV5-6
TGTGCCAGCAGCTTGGACAGGAGGCTGTACTTC
CASSLDRRLYF
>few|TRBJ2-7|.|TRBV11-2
TGTGCCAGCGGTGGAGCTTACGAGCAGTACTTC
CASGGAYEQYF
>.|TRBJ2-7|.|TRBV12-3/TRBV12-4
TGTGCCAGCAGTAAACGGGCCCTTTTGGAGCAGTACTTC
CASSKRALLEQYF
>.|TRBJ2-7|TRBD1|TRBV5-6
TGTGCCAGCAGCTGGGGCACGGGACAGGGAAACGAGCAGTACTTC
CASSWGTGQGNEQYF
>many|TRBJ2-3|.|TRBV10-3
TGTGCCATCAGTACCGCGGGGGCGGCAGATACGCAGTATTTT
CAISTAGAADTQYF
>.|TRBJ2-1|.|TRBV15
TGTGCCACCAGCAGAGACCCACCGAGCTCCTACAATGAGCAGTTCTTC
CATSRDPPSSYNEQFF
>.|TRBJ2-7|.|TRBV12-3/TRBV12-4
TGTGCCAGCAGTTTTTTTGGGGGCACGAACGAGCAGTACTTC
CASSFFGGTNEQYF
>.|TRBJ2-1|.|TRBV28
TGTGCCAGCAGTCCACTGGGTGGGGTTAATGAGCAGTTCTTC
CASSPLGGVNEQFF
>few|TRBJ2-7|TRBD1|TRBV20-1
TGCAGTGTACCGGGACAGGGGGCTTACGAGCAGTACTTC
CSVPGQGAYEQYF
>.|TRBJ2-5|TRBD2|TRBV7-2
TGTGCCAGCAGCTACATAGCGGGACAAGAGACCCAGTACTTC
CASSYIAGQETQYF
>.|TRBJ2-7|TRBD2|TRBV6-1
TGTGCCAGCAGTCAGATTCTAGCGGGGTTTGGCTACGAGCAGTACTTC
CASSQILAGFGYEQYF
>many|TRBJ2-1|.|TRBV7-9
TGTGCCAGCAGCTTACGACGAGACAATGAGCAGTTCTTC
CASSLRRDNEQFF
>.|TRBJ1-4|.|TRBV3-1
TGTGCCAGCAGCCAAGGGAGGTTCAGGTTTAATGAAAAACTGTTTTTT
CASSQGRFRFNEKLFF
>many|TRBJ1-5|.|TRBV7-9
TGTGCCAGCAGTTTGGAGGGTGGTCAGCCCCAGCATTTT
CASSLEGGQPQHF